This T cell receptor beta chain comes out of a study of T cells in Graves' hyperthyroidism and ophthalmopathy. Study findings and constraints: Most thyroid-expanded clonotypes above 0.001 were also found in blood.

Trimming cost V 4 bases and J 10 bases, with 10 bases left between them. Germline-derived CDR1 and CDR2 are LGHDT and YNNKEL (reference sequence). This CDR3 region has 11 residues. TCR beta CDR3 sequences were amplified from RNA transcripts. A set of HTBI primers served as the primers for a first-round RT-PCR of the TCR CDR3. A single record per CDR3 protein comes from TCRdb applying MiXCR to the multiplex PCR reads. The data show about 300,000 distinct CDR3 sequences, with approximately 17% seen just once and around a third held by the top ten. This clonotype has a count of ten or more. Its matching antigen is unknown. Diagnostic assessment was based on clinical symptoms, serum thyroxine and TRAb, thyroid ultrasound and orbital computed tomography.

The sample was blood. The clonotype originates from a man aged 30-40 years with Graves' hyperthyroidism. J is TRBJ1-2 and V is TRBV3-1, with D unresolved. CDR3 loop: CASSRLEDYTF. Here the CDR3 DNA reads TGTGCCAGCAGCCGATTAGAGGACTACACCTTC.